Listed below are T cell receptor beta chains from one sample, sequenced in a study of cytomegalovirus exposure and HLA in healthy donors. Sequenced by immunoSEQ multiplex PCR; TCRdb stores in-frame clones only, minus some. Among roughly 150,000 clones listed, 82% were seen once. The sample taken for sequencing was PBMCs. The receptors shown here come from a male donor in good health and CMV-seronegative. CDR3s leave out the opening cysteine and the closing phenylalanine or tryptophan. Each record gives: CDR3 protein, V gene, J gene, CDR3 length.

ASSLLSQGAYEQY	TRBV5-1	TRBJ2-7	13
ASSVVSETDGDRLE	TRBV9	TRBJ2-4	14
ASSQASASGYNEQF	TRBV4-1	TRBJ2-1	14
ASSSPPGQVYEQF	TRBV5-4	TRBJ2-1	13
ASSRAGPGELF	TRBV5-1	TRBJ2-2	11
ASSILQGAMNTEAF	TRBV19	TRBJ1-1	14
ASSHDRGLYEQY	TRBV28	TRBJ2-7	12
ASSPGTKSYEQY	TRBV5-4	TRBJ2-7	12
ASSLVGAWGKNIQY	TRBV5-1	TRBJ2-4	14
ASSETASGWNEQF	TRBV6-4	TRBJ2-1	13
ASSGGRTGELF	TRBV19	TRBJ2-2	11
ASSSPWDREPYEQY	TRBV28	TRBJ2-7	14
ASSTGLYEQY	TRBV7-9	TRBJ2-7	10
ASSDRTGSTDTQY	TRBV2	TRBJ2-3	13
ASSHKRGRGRSGEKLF	TRBV4-3	TRBJ1-4	16
ASRPGGAYNSPLH	TRBV6-5	TRBJ1-6	13
ASRGLGNTIY	TRBV27	TRBJ1-3	10
ASSEVGSGGSVE	TRBV2	TRBJ1-4	12
ASSFTGGTEAF	TRBV6-5	TRBJ1-1	11
ASSLPWRGEANTEAF	TRBV5-6	TRBJ1-1	15
ASSLVFSGDQETQY	TRBV5-6	TRBJ2-5	14
ASSRGGGTEAF	TRBV6-5	TRBJ1-1	11